The source of this T cell receptor beta chain is a study of T cells after yellow fever vaccination. Study-level information: Where fractions had low cell numbers, libraries were prepared from them with the SMART-Seq v4 Ultra Low Input RNA kit.

There are many counts of this clonotype. 5'RACE template switching generated TCR cDNA, adding a universal primer site and UMIs. TCRdb passed the 5' RACE reads through MiXCR, listing each CDR3 protein once. Of around 50,000 distinct CDR3 sequences in the sample, roughly 7.4% were seen once. Source: CD8+ T cells sorted from PBMCs, taken around 15 days after the first yellow fever vaccination. This clonotype originated in a man aged 18-30 years who received the YFV17D yellow fever vaccine.

The CDR3 sequence is CASSRAPAGVSYNEQFF. The CDR3, as DNA: TGTGCCAGTAGTAGGGCCCCGGCCGGGGTATCCTACAATGAGCAGTTCTTC. This sequence joins TRBV19 and TRBJ2-1; possible D gene TRBD2, 5 bases. Germline V gene lookup returns CDR1 LNHDA and CDR2 SQIVND (reference sequence). V shed 4 bases and J shed 1 base, with 17 bases lying between them. This CDR3 spans 17 amino acids.